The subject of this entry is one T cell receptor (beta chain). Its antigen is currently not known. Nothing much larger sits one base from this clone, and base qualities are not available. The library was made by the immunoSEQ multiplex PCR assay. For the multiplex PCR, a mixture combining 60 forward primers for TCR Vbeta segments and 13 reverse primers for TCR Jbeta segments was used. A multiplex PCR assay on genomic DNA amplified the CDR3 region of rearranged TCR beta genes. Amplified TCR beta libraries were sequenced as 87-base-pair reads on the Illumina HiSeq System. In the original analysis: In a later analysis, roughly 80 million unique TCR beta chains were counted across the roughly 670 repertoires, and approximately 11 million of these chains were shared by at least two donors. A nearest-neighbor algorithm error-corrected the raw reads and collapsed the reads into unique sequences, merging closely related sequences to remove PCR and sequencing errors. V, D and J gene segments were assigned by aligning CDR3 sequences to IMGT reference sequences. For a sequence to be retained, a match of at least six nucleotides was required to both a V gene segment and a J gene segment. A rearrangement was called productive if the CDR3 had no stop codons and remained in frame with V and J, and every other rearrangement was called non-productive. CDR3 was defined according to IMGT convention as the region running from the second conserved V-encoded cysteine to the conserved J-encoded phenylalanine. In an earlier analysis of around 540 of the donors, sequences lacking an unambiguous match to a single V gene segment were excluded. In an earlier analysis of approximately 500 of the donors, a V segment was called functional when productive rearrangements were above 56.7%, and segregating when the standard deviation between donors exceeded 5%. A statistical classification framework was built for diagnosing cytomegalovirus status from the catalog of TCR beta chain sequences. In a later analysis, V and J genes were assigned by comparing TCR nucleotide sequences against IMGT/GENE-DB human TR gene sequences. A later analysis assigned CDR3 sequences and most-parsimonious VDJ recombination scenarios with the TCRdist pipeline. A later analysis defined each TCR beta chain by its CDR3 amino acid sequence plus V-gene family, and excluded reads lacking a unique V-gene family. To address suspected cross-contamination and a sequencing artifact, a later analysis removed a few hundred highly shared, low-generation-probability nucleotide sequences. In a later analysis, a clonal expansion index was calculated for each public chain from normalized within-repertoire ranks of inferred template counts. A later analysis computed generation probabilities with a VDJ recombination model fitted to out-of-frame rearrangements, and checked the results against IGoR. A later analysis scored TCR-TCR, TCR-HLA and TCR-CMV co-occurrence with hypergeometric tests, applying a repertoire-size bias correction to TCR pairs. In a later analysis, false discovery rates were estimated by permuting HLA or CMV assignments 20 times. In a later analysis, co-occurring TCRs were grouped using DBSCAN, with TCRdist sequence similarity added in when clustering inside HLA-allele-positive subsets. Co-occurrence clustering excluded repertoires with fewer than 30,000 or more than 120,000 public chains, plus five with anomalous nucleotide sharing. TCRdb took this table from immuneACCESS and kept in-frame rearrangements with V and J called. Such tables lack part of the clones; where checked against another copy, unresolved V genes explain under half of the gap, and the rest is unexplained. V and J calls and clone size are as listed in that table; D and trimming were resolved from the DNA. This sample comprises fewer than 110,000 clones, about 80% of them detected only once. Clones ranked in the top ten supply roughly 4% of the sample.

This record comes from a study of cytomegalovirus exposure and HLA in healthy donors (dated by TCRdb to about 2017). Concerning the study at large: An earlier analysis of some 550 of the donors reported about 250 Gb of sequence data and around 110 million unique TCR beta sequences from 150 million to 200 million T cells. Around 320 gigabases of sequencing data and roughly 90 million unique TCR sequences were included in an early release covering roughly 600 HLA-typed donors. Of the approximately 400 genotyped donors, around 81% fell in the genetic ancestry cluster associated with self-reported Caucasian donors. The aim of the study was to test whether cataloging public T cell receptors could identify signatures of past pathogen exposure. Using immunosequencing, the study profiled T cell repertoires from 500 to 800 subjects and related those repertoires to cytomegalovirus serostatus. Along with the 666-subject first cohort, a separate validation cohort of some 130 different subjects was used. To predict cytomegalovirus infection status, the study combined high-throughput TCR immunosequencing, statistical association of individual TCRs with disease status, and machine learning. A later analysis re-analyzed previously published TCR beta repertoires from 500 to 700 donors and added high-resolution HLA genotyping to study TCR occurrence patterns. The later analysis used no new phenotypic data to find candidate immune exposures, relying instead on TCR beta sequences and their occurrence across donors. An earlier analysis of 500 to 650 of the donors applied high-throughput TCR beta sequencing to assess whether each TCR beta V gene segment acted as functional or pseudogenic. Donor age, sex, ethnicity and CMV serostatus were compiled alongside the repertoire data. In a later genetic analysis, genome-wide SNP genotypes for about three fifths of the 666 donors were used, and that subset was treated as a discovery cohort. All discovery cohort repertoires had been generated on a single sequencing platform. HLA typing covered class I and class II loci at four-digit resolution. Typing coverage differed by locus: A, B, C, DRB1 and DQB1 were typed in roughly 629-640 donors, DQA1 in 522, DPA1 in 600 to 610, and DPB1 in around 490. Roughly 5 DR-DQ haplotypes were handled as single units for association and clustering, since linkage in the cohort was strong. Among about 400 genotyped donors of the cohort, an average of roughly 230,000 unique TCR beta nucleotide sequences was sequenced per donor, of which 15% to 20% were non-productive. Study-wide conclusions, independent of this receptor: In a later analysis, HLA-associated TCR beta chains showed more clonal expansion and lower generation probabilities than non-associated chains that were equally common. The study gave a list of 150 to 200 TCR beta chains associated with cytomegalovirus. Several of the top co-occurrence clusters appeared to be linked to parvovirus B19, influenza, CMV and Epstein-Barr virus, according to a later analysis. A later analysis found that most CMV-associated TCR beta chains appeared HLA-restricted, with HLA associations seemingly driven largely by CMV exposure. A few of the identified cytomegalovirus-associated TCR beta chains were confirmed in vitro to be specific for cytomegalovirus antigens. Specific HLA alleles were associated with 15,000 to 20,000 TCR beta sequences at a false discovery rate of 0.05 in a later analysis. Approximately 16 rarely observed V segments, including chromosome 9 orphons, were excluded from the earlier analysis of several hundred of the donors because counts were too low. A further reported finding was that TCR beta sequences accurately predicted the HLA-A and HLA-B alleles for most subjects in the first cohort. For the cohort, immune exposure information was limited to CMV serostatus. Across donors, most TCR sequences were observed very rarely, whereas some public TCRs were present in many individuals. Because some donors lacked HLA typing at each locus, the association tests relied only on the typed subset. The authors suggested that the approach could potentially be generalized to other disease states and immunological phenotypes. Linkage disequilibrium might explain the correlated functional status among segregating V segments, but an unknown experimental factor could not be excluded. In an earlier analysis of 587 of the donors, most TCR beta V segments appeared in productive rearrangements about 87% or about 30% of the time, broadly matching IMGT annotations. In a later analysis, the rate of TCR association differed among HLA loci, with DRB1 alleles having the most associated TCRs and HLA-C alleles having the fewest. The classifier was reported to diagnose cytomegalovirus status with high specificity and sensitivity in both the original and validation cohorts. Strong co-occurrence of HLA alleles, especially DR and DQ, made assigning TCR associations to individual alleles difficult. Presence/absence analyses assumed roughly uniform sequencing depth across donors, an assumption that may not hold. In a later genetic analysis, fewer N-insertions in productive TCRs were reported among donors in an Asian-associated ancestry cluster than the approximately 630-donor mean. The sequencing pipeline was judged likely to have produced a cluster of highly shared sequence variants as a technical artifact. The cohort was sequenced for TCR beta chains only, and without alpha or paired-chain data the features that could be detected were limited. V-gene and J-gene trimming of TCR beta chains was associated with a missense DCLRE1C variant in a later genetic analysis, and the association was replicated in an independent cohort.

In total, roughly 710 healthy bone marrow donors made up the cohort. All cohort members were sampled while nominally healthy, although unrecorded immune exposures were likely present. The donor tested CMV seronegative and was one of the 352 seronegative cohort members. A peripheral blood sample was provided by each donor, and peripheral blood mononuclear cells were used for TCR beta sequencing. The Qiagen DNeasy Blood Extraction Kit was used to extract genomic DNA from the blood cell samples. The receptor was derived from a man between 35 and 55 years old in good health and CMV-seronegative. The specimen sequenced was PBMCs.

The nucleotide sequence reads TGTGCCAGCGCCCCCGGTGGGGGGTACGAGCAGTACGTC. Its protein reads: CASAPGGGYEQYV. This chain is built from TRBV6-1 and TRBJ2-7; possibly the D gene is TRBD2, per 6 matching bases. In the germline V gene, CDR1 corresponds to MNHNS and CDR2 to SASEGT. The CDR3 measures 13 amino acids from cysteine to valine. The only DNA kept is the CDR3, 39 bases in frame from the first base. V gives up 8 bases and J gives up 4 bases, and the segment between their germline ends measures 15 bases.